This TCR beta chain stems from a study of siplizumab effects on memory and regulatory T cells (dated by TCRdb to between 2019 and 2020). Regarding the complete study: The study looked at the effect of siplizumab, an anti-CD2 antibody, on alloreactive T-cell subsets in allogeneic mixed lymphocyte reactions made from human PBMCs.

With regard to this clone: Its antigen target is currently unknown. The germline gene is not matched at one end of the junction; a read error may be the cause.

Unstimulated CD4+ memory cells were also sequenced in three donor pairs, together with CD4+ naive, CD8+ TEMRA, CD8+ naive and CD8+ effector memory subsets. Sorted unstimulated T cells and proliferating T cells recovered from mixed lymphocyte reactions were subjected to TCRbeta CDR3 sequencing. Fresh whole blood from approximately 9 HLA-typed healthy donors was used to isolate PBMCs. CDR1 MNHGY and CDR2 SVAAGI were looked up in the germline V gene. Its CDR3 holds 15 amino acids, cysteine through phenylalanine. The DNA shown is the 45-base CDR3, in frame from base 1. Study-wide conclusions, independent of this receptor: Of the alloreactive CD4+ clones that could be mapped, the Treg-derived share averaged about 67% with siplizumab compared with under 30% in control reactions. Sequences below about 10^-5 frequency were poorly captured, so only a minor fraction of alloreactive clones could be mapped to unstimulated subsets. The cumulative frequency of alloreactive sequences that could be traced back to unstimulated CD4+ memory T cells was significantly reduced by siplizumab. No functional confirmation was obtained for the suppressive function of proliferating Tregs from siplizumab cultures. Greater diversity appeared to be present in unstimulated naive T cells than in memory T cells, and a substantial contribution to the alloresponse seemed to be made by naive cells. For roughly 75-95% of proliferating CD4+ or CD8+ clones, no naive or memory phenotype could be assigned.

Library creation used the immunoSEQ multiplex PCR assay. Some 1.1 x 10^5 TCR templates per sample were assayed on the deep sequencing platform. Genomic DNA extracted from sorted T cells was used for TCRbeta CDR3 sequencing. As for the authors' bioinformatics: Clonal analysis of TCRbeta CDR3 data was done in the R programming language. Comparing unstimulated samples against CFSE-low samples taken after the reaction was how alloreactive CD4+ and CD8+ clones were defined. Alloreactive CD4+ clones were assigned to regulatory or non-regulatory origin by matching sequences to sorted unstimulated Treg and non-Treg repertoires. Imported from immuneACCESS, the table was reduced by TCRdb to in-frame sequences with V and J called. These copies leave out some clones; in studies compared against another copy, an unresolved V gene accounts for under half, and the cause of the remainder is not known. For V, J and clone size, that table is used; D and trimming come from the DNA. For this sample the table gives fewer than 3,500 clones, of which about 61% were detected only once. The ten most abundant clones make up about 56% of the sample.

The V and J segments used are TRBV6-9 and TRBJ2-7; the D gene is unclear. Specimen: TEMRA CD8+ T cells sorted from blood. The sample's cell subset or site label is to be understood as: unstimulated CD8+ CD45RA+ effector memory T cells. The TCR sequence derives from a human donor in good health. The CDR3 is CASSFWEKGSSEQYF. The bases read TGTGCCAGCAGTTTTTGGGAAAAAGGGTCCTCCGAGCAGTACTTC.